The source of this T cell receptor (beta chain) is a study of cytomegalovirus exposure and HLA in healthy donors. Study results and limitations: Available immune exposure information was restricted to CMV serostatus only.

With regard to this clone: What it binds is unknown.

Germline CDR1 MDHEN, CDR2 SYDVKM. Trimming pared 0 bases from V and 1 base from J, leaving 16 bases between. The CDR3 runs to 17 residues. The donors, nominally healthy at sampling, likely had unrecorded immune exposures. Amplification used 60 Vbeta primers and 13 Jbeta primers. Using immunoSEQ multiplex PCR, the repertoire was profiled, and TCRdb retains in-frame clones only, with some absent. The table records some 140,000 clones, 65% to 80% of them present only once. The receptor comes from a human donor in good health. This chain joins TRBV28 and TRBJ2-7; D is perhaps TRBD1 (5 bases). The material sequenced was PBMCs. CDR3 amino acids: CASSLWAGMSPSYEQYF. The DNA of the CDR3 is TGTGCCAGCAGTTTATGGGCAGGGATGAGCCCATCCTACGAGCAGTACTTC.